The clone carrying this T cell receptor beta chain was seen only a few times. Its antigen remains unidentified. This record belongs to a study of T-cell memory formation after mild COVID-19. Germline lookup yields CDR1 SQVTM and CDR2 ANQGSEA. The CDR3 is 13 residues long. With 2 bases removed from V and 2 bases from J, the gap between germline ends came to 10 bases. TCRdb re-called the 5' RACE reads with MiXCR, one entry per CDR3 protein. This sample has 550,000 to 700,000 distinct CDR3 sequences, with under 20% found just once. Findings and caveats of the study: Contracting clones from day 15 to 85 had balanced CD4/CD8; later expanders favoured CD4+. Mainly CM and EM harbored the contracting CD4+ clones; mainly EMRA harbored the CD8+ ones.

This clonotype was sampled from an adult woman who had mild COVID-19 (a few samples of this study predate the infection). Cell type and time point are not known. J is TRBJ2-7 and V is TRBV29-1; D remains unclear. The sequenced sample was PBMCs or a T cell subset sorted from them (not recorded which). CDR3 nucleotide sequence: TGCAGCGTTGAATGCCCGGGCCCCTACGAGCAGTACTTC. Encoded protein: CSVECPGPYEQYF.